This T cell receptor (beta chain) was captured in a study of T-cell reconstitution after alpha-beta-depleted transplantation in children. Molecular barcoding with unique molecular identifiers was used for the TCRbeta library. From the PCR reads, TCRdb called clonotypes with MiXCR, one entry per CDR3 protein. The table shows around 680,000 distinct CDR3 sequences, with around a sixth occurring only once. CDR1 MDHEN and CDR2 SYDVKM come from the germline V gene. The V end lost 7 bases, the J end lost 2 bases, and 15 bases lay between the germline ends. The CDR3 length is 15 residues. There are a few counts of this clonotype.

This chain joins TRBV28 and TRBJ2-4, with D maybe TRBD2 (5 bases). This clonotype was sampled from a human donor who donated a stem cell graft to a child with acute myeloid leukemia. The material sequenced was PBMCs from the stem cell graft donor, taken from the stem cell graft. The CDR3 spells CASNPQRDSKNIQYF. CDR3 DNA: TGTGCCAGCAATCCCCAGAGGGATTCCAAAAACATTCAGTACTTC.